This T cell receptor beta chain was found in a study of vaccination effects on CD4 cells after COVID-19. Broader study findings: Cross-reactivity toward common cold coronaviruses was confined to only 1 of 255 vaccine-induced clones in healthy vaccinees.

Germline V gene lookup returns CDR1 KGHSH and CDR2 LQKENI. Trimming stripped 6 bases from V and 4 bases from J, with 18 bases between. This CDR3 has 16 amino acids. Following culture for around 10 days, CD4+ T cells were isolated. Everyone in the study got two shots of either the BNT162b2 or mRNA-1273 vaccine. The authors exchanged half the medium for IL-2 medium on days 3 and 7. TCRdb keeps only in-frame clones here, not all; method: immunoSEQ multiplex PCR. This table has about 57,000 clones, just under 80% appearing once. In the case of this clone: Antigen specificity is unknown.

Sample: CD4+ T cells from PBMCs cultured without peptide, taken after COVID-19 vaccination. This receptor was taken from a human donor who received a COVID-19 vaccine. The chain employs TRBV18 and TRBJ1-4; TRBD1 is a possible D gene (5 bases). This chain's CDR3 is CASSPRVWGINEKLFF. In DNA form, the CDR3 reads TGTGCCAGCTCCCCTCGGGTCTGGGGGATTAATGAAAAACTGTTTTTT. Supplemented by reference TRBV18 and TRBJ1-4, the full variable domain reads NAGVMQNPRHLVRRRGQEARLRCSPMKGHSHVYWYRQLPEEGLKFMVYLQKENIIDESGMPKERFSAEFPKEGPSILRIQQVVRGDSAAYFCASSPRVWGINEKLFFGSGTQLSVL.